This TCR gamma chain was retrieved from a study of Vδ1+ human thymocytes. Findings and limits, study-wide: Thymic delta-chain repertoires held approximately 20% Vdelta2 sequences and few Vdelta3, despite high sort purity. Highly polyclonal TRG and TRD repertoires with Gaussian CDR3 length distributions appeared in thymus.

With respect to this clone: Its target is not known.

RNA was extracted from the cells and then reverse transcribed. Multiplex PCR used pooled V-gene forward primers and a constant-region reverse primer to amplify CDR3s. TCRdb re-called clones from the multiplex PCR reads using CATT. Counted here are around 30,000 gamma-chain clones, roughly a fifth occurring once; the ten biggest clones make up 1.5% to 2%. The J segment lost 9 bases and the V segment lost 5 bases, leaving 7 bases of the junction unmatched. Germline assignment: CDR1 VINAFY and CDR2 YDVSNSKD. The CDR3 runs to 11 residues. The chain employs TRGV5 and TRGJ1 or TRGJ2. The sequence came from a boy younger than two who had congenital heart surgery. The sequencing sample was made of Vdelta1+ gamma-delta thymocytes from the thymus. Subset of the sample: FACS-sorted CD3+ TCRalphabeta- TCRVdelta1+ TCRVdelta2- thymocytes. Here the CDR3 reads CATWVDSKKLF. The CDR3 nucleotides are TGTGCCACCTGGGTGGATTCTAAGAAACTCTTT.